Shown below are 30 T cell receptor beta chains from a single sample sequenced in a study of identical twins (dated by TCRdb to between 2015 and 2016). Library method: 5' RACE. Sequencer: Illumina HiSeq 2000. TCRdb trimmed public reads at Q25 via fastp, called clones via MiXCR and kept in-frame beta chains. When rows share a CDR3 protein, they turn into one entry using the most common DNA and genes. A total of approximately 670,000 distinct CDR3 sequences appear in this sample, 5.5% to 6.5% of them only once. The top ten hold about 1.8% of the sample. The sequencing input was naive T cells sorted from blood. The cell subset or site label here, explained by the study, means: cells isolated with a human naive T-cell isolation kit. The receptors come from a young man in good health.

The chain has TRBV25-1 and TRBJ1-2; D unclear. Between the trimmed V and J ends, which lost 7 bases and 4 bases, there was a span of 13 bases. There are 13 residues in the CDR3. Germline V gene data show CDR1 as MGHDK and CDR2 as SYGVNS. The CDR3 is CASTAVGAYGYTF. The CDR3, as DNA: TGTGCCAGCACCGCGGTGGGTGCCTATGGCTACACCTTC.

In this sample, this clonotype turned up many times. The chain links TRBV20-1 to TRBJ2-3; TRBD2 aligns across 9 bases. CDR3 length: 14 amino acids. V was clipped by 3 bases and J by 0 bases; unmatched bases: 1. Per germline, CDR1 DFQATT and CDR2 SNEGSKA (reference sequence). The CDR3: CSASGLASTDTQYF. CDR3 DNA sequence: TGCAGTGCTAGTGGACTAGCGAGCACAGATACGCAGTATTTT.

This clonotype has only a few counts. V and J are TRBV6-1 and TRBJ1-5, with 8 bases aligning to TRBD1. The CDR3 length is 14 residues. From germline, CDR1 is MNHNS and CDR2 SASEGT. V gave up 1 base and J gave up 7 bases; unmatched junction bases: 3. This CDR3 is CASSEGSGGQPQHF. The DNA of the CDR3 is TGTGCCAGCAGTGAAGGGTCAGGGGGCCAGCCCCAGCATTTT.

This clonotype was recorded at least ten times. The rearrangement links TRBV10-3 to TRBJ2-7; 15 bases agree with TRBD2. The CDR3 sequence is 15 residues long. Germline V lookup: CDR1 ENHRY, CDR2 SYGVKD. V lost 10 bases and J lost 4; bases outside the gene matches: 8. CDR3 sequence reads: CATNSGLAGGYEQYV. CDR3 in DNA: TGTGCCACCAACTCAGGACTAGCGGGAGGGTACGAGCAGTACGTC.

This clonotype was counted many times. The chain recombines TRBV7-9 with TRBJ2-1, with TRBD2 matching 8 bases. The CDR3 spans 16 residues. Germline CDR1 reads SEHNR; CDR2 reads FQNEAQ (reference sequence). V shed 5 bases and J 3 bases; nucleotides not matched to a gene: 9. Here the CDR3 reads CASSPLGTRVYNEQFF. The CDR3 DNA sequence: TGTGCCAGCAGCCCCTTGGGGACTAGGGTCTACAATGAGCAGTTCTTC.

This clonotype was detected ten times or more. This chain uses TRBV12-3 or TRBV12-4 with TRBJ1-2; the match to TRBD1 covers 7 bases. This CDR3 region has 15 residues. V lost 5 bases, J lost 8 bases, and 14 bases stayed unmatched. The CDR3 protein is CASSHLTGEEKGYTF. The DNA of the CDR3 is TGTGCCAGCAGTCATCTTACAGGGGAGGAAAAAGGCTACACCTTC.

This clonotype was counted only a few times. This chain uses TRBV12-3 or TRBV12-4 with TRBJ2-1; 8 nucleotides line up with TRBD2. The CDR3 length is 15 residues. Trimming at V came to 2 bases and at J to 7 bases, leaving 7 bases not matched to a gene. DNA for the CDR3: TGTGCCAGCAGTTTAACCGGGACTAGATATAATGAGCAGTTCTTC. Translating it yields CASSLTGTRYNEQFF.

The J gene is TRBJ2-7, the V gene TRBV4-3; 7 nucleotides line up with TRBD2. The CDR3 has 14 amino acids. The germline V gene has CDR1 LGHNA and CDR2 YSLEER. J gave up 4 bases and V 4 bases, and 7 bases lay outside the gene matches. The CDR3 here is CASSPRLAQYEQYF. The CDR3, as DNA: TGCGCCAGCAGCCCTCGACTAGCCCAGTACGAGCAGTACTTC.

This clonotype was seen more than once but under ten times. The chain couples TRBV18 to TRBJ2-7; D may be TRBD1 or TRBD2 (5 bases each). Trimming shortened V by 2 bases and J by 2 bases, and 10 bases separated the two germline ends. This CDR3 is built from 14 residues. The germline gives CDR1 KGHSH, CDR2 LQKENI. CDR3 residues: CASSPSGPPYEQYV. The CDR3 DNA sequence: TGTGCCAGCTCACCATCGGGGCCGCCCTACGAGCAGTACGTC.

The CDR3 bases are TGCGCCAGCAGCCACCGGAGGGAGACCCAGTACTTC. It translates to CASSHRRETQYF. V usage is TRBV4-1 and J usage is TRBJ2-5; the D gene is possibly TRBD2 (5 bases). Germline CDR1 is MGHRA and CDR2 is YSYEKL. V gave up 3 bases and J gave up 5 bases, with 7 bases separating them. The CDR3 has 12 amino acids.

This clonotype was counted only a few times. V is TRBV27 and J is TRBJ2-7; 7 nucleotides line up with TRBD1. J gave up 2 bases and V 0 bases, and 7 bases lay outside the gene matches. Germline V gene sequence: CDR1 MNHEY, CDR2 SMNVEV (reference sequence). The CDR3 covers 16 residues. CDR3 amino acids: CASSLSTGTTTYEQYF. The CDR3 DNA reads as TGTGCCAGCAGTTTATCGACAGGGACGACGACCTACGAGCAGTACTTC.

This clonotype appeared many times. V gene TRBV20-1 combines with J gene TRBJ2-5; 9 bases agree with TRBD2. The CDR3 runs to 13 residues. Germline CDR1 reads DFQATT; CDR2 reads SNEGSKA (reference sequence). The ends lost 6 bases at V and 5 bases at J; junction bases unmatched: 7. The DNA of the CDR3 is TGCAGTGCCGGGACTAGCTCAAGGGAGACCCAGTACTTC. Translation: CSAGTSSRETQYF.

The table lists this clonotype with many counts. The chain carries TRBV4-2 and TRBJ2-7; no clear D. From germline, CDR1 is LGHNA and CDR2 YNFKEQ. Trimming left V 4 bases short and J 0 bases short, with 7 bases between. CDR3 size: 13 residues. CDR3 bases: TGTGCCAGCAGCCCTAGTGACTCCTACGAGCAGTACTTC. Translation: CASSPSDSYEQYF.

This clonotype turned up a few times. V gene TRBV30 combines with J gene TRBJ2-7, with 7 bases that match TRBD1. CDR3 length: 11 residues. The ends lost 4 bases at V and 6 bases at J; junction bases unmatched: 3. Germline CDR1 is GTSNPN and CDR2 is SVGIG (reference sequence). CDR3 protein: CAWTRTGEQYF. The CDR3 nucleotides are TGTGCCTGGACAAGGACAGGCGAGCAGTACTTC. The full variable domain, with the rest looked up from reference TRBV30 and TRBJ2-7, is SQTIHQWPATLVQPVGSPLSLECTVEGTSNPNLYWYRQAAGRGLQLLFYSVGIGQISSEVPQNLSASRPQDRQFILSSKKLLLSDSGFYLCAWTRTGEQYFGPGTRLTVT.

V is TRBV29-1 and J is TRBJ2-7; D remains ambiguous. Germline V gene lookup returns CDR1 SQVTM and CDR2 ANQGSEA. The CDR3 spans 11 residues. V lost 3 bases and J 4 bases, leaving 7 bases between the germline ends. This CDR3 reads CSVEEWYEQYF. The CDR3 region has the DNA TGCAGCGTTGAGGAGTGGTACGAGCAGTACTTC.

The table lists this clonotype with a few counts. V usage is TRBV28 and J usage is TRBJ2-7; D unresolved. V lost 5 bases and J 3 bases, leaving 8 bases between the germline ends. The V gene's germline CDR1 is MDHEN and CDR2 SYDVKM. The CDR3 spans 12 residues. This CDR3 reads CASSPTYYEQYF. CDR3 sequence (DNA): TGTGCCAGCAGTCCCACATACTACGAGCAGTACTTC.

The chain recombines TRBV7-9 with TRBJ2-5; D possibly corresponds to TRBD2 (5 bases). Trimming took off 5 bases at V and 4 bases at J, with 14 bases between the two ends. Looked up from germline, CDR1 is SEHNR and CDR2 is FQNEAQ (reference sequence). The CDR3 has 14 amino acids. This chain's CDR3 is CASSPGVARETQYF. The CDR3 nucleotides read TGTGCCAGCAGCCCCGGCGTAGCGAGAGAGACCCAGTACTTC.

This clonotype was picked up a small number of times. This chain links TRBV4-1 with TRBJ2-1; maybe TRBD2 (5 bases). Trimming took 0 bases from V and 8 from J, leaving 23 bases between them. The CDR3 is made up of 18 amino acids. In germline, CDR1 is MGHRA, CDR2 YSYEKL. The CDR3 reads CASSQDGNGLLGMYEQFF. The CDR3 region has the DNA TGCGCCAGCAGCCAAGATGGCAATGGACTCTTGGGGATGTATGAGCAGTTCTTC.

In its sample, this clonotype was seen many times. The V call is TRBV20-1, the J call TRBJ2-3, with D hard to call. V lost 1 base to trimming and J lost 4 bases, with 9 bases between them. Germline CDR1 reads DFQATT; CDR2 reads SNEGSKA (reference sequence). This CDR3 has 13 residues. CDR3 sequence reads: CSARVVSADTQYF. Here the CDR3 DNA reads TGCAGTGCTAGAGTCGTAAGCGCAGATACGCAGTATTTT.

This clonotype appeared many times. The V gene is TRBV4-2, the J gene TRBJ1-3; 8 bases fit TRBD1. The junction had 6 bases not matched to a gene; V was cut back by 4 bases and J by 4 bases. Looked up from germline, CDR1 is LGHNA and CDR2 is YNFKEQ. The CDR3 spans 15 residues. The CDR3 loop reads CASSLGTGDGNTIYF. CDR3 in DNA: TGTGCCAGCAGCCTAGGGACAGGTGACGGAAACACCATATATTTT.

This clonotype has at least ten counts. The chain has TRBV24-1 and TRBJ2-1; D is ambiguous. With 11 bases removed from V and 4 bases from J, the gap between germline ends came to 8 bases. The V gene's germline CDR1 is KGHDR and CDR2 SFDVKD. This CDR3 region has 11 residues. The CDR3 region is CAIANYNEQFF. The CDR3 DNA reads TGTGCCATCGCCAATTACAATGAGCAGTTCTTC.

This clonotype was counted ten times or more. The chain is built from TRBV12-3 or TRBV12-4 and TRBJ2-2, with D possibly TRBD1 on 6 matching bases. The CDR3 is 14 amino acids. Deletions cut 6 bases from V and 6 bases from J, with 14 bases between. The CDR3 reads CASRATGSAGELFF. CDR3 in DNA: TGTGCCAGCAGGGCCACAGGGTCGGCCGGGGAGCTGTTTTTT.

This clonotype was picked up many times. The chain couples TRBV30 to TRBJ2-1; 10 nucleotides agree with TRBD1. This CDR3 comprises 17 residues. V shed 0 bases and J 5 bases; nucleotides not matched to a gene: 10. Per germline, CDR1 GTSNPN and CDR2 SVGIG (reference sequence). The CDR3 here is CAWSVPGTGDRHNEQFF. Here the CDR3 DNA reads TGTGCCTGGAGTGTACCCGGGACAGGGGATCGGCACAATGAGCAGTTCTTC.

With respect to this clonotype: This may stem from a read error, because a much larger clone lies one nucleotide away. V is TRBV4-3 and J is TRBJ1-1; D may be TRBD1 (5 bases). CDR1 and CDR2 from the germline V gene are LGHNA and YSLEER. This CDR3 has 14 amino acids. V was trimmed by 0 bases and J by 9 bases, leaving 14 bases between them. CDR3 DNA: TGCGCCAGCAGCCAAGATTATGGGGCCCCTCAAGCTTTCTTT. Amino acid sequence: CASSQDYGAPQAFF.

The chain uses TRBV12-3 or TRBV12-4 and TRBJ1-2, with TRBD1 as a possible D gene (5 bases). The CDR3 extends over 15 amino acids. Trimming left V 1 base short and J 3 bases short, with 12 bases between. CDR3 DNA sequence: TGTGCCAGCAGTTTAGTCCCGGGGCTGGACTATGGCTACACCTTC. Translating it yields CASSLVPGLDYGYTF.

There are a few counts of this clonotype. The chain is built from TRBV5-6 and TRBJ2-3; maybe TRBD2 (6 bases). The CDR3 loop spans 15 amino acids. The V gene lost 7 bases and the J gene lost 5 bases, with 20 bases spanning the gap. Germline V gene lookup returns CDR1 SGHDT and CDR2 YYEEEE. The CDR3 nucleotides are TGTGCCAGCGGAGGAGGGACCGAACCCGAAGATACGCAGTATTTT. Its protein is CASGGGTEPEDTQYF.

This clonotype was observed a few times. This sequence joins TRBV28 and TRBJ2-1, with 11 bases fitting TRBD2. V was pared by 3 bases and J by 3 bases, with 4 bases of the junction left unmatched. The CDR3 extends over 16 amino acids. Germline assignment: CDR1 MDHEN and CDR2 SYDVKM. CDR3: CASSFLGLAGYNEQFF. DNA of the CDR3: TGTGCCAGCAGTTTCCTCGGACTAGCGGGCTACAATGAGCAGTTCTTC.

There are many counts of this clonotype. The chain employs TRBV11-2 and TRBJ2-3, with a possible D match to TRBD2 (6 bases). The V end lost 2 bases, the J end lost 1 base, and 22 bases lay between the germline ends. Germline V lookup: CDR1 SGHAT, CDR2 FQNNGV. The CDR3 consists of 19 residues. The CDR3 DNA follows: TGTGCCAGCAGCTTAAAATCGTGGGAGGAGAGATTAGGCACAGATACGCAGTATTTT. This codes for CASSLKSWEERLGTDTQYF.

This clonotype occurred many times. The junction departs from germline at one end; a sequencing error may be responsible. The chain joins TRBV27 to TRBJ1-2; D unresolved. The V gene's germline CDR1 is MNHEY and CDR2 SMNVEV (reference sequence). This CDR3 has 13 residues. CDR3 in DNA: TGTGCCAGCAGTTTATCGACCGGACGGTCGTTCGCCTTC. As protein: CASSLSTGRSFAF.

This rearrangement joins TRBV18 to TRBJ1-6; no firm D call. Germline lookup yields CDR1 KGHSH and CDR2 LQKENI. Trimming shortened V by 2 bases and J by 7 bases, and 12 bases separated the two germline ends. This CDR3 has 15 residues. CDR3 region: CASSPSVADNSPLHF. Here the CDR3 DNA reads TGTGCCAGCTCACCATCGGTCGCAGACAATTCACCCCTCCACTTT.